One and the same sample provided the 28 T cell receptor beta chains below, sequenced in a study of T cells in Graves' hyperthyroidism and ophthalmopathy. The CDR3 regions of TCR beta were amplified from RNA transcripts. HTBI primers were the set used in a first-round RT-PCR of the TCR CDR3. In TCRdb, the multiplex PCR reads were re-called with MiXCR into one record per CDR3 protein. The sample has 300,000 to 450,000 distinct CDR3 sequences, 15% to 20% seen once. The sequenced sample was blood. The receptors derive from a middle-aged woman with Graves' ophthalmopathy.

This clonotype was seen at least ten times. CDR3 residues: CASSQDLQGGNTIYF. In nucleotides, the CDR3 is TGCGCCAGCAGCCAAGATCTCCAGGGTGGAAACACCATATATTTT. The genes are TRBV4-3 and TRBJ1-3; D might be TRBD1 (5 bases). This CDR3 has 15 residues. CDR1 LGHNA and CDR2 YSLEER come from the germline V gene. V was clipped by 0 bases and J by 3 bases, with 9 bases between them.

This chain links TRBV2 with TRBJ1-2, with 8 nucleotides matching TRBD1. After removal of 4 bases from V and 3 bases from J, the junction contained 7 bases not matched to a gene. CDR1 and CDR2 from the germline V gene are SNHLY and FYNNEI. The CDR3 is 15 residues long. The CDR3 loop reads CASSGGTGIDYGYTF. The CDR3 DNA follows: TGTGCCAGCAGTGGCGGGACAGGAATCGACTATGGCTACACCTTC.

Ten or more counts support this clonotype. V gene TRBV28 combines with J gene TRBJ2-2, with 10 nucleotides matching TRBD2. This CDR3 is built from 15 residues. Losses at the gene ends were 6 bases for V and 3 bases for J; bases not matched to a gene: 4. CDR1 and CDR2 from the germline V gene are MDHEN and SYDVKM. CDR3 sequence: CASSLAGEDTGELFF. CDR3 in DNA: TGTGCCAGCAGCCTAGCGGGAGAAGACACCGGGGAGCTGTTTTTT.

On this clonotype itself: The junction differs from germline at one of its ends, possibly a read error. This chain links TRBV18 with TRBJ1-2; maybe TRBD1 (6 bases). Germline lookup yields CDR1 KGHSH and CDR2 LQKENI. The CDR3 is 12 residues long. The chain's CDR3 is CASLPGDNGYIF. Written as DNA, the CDR3 is TGTGCCAGCTTACCAGGGGATAATGGCTACATCTTC.

This clonotype was counted at least ten times. The chain joins TRBV6-5 to TRBJ1-2, with D tentatively TRBD1 (6 bases). CDR3 length equals 15 residues. Germline-derived CDR1 and CDR2 are MNHEY and SVGAGI. V was cut by 2 bases and J by 3 bases, with 13 bases left in between. The CDR3 here is CASSYVVGTYYGYTF. The CDR3 DNA is TGTGCCAGCAGTTACGTCGTCGGGACATACTATGGCTACACCTTC.

This clonotype was seen at least ten times. V usage is TRBV29-1 and J usage is TRBJ1-5, with 7 bases lining up with TRBD1. V was clipped by 4 bases and J by 3 bases; unmatched bases: 3. The V gene's germline CDR1 is SQVTM and CDR2 ANQGSEA. This CDR3 is built from 13 residues. The CDR3 DNA follows: TGCAGCGTTGGACAGGGAAACAATCAGCCCCAGCATTTT. Residues: CSVGQGNNQPQHF.

This clonotype occurred many times. The chain uses TRBV7-2 and TRBJ1-2; 9 bases are shared with TRBD1. The CDR3 runs to 14 residues. Trimming at V came to 3 bases and at J to 8 bases, leaving 7 bases not matched to a gene. The V gene's germline CDR1 is SGHTA and CDR2 FQGNSA. CDR3 bases: TGTGCCAGCAGCTTTGGACAGGGGACACGGGGCTACACCTTC. Its translation: CASSFGQGTRGYTF.

The sample holds many counts of this clonotype. This chain links TRBV20-1 with TRBJ1-3, with unresolved D. This CDR3 has 11 residues. V gave up 0 bases and J gave up 7 bases, with 4 bases separating them. The germline CDR1 and CDR2 sequences are DFQATT and SNEGSKA (reference sequence). Here the CDR3 reads CSARDGNTIYF. The CDR3 nucleotides read TGCAGTGCTAGAGATGGGAACACCATATATTTT.

This clonotype was recorded at least ten times. V is TRBV7-2 and J is TRBJ2-7; D not resolved. The germline V gene encodes CDR1 SGHTA and CDR2 FQGNSA. V lost 3 bases and J lost 7, with 7 bases in between. The CDR3 has 11 residues. The CDR3 is CASSFGQEQYF. CDR3 nucleotides: TGTGCCAGCAGCTTCGGCCAGGAGCAGTACTTC.

The sample holds many counts of this clonotype. The V gene is TRBV13, the J gene TRBJ1-3; D remains ambiguous. The germline CDR1 and CDR2 sequences are PRHDT and FYEKMQ (reference sequence). V lost 6 bases, J lost 0 bases, and 9 bases lay in between. The CDR3 has 14 amino acids. For the CDR3, the DNA is TGTGCCAGCAGTTTTGGCGACTCTGGAAACACCATATATTTT. It yields the protein CASSFGDSGNTIYF.

There are many counts of this clonotype. V is TRBV28 and J is TRBJ1-2, with D unresolved. Trimming stripped 2 bases from V and 2 bases from J, with 6 bases between. The CDR3 contains 13 residues. Germline lookup yields CDR1 MDHEN and CDR2 SYDVKM. The CDR3: CASSLLGNYGYTF. CDR3 nucleotide sequence: TGTGCCAGCAGTTTACTAGGGAACTATGGCTACACCTTC.

The V call is TRBV5-1, the J call TRBJ2-7, with 10 bases identical to TRBD1. Trimming cost V 4 bases and J 5 bases; bases outside gene matches: 6. Germline-derived CDR1 and CDR2 are SGHRS and YFSETQ. The CDR3 loop spans 14 amino acids. The CDR3 coding sequence is TGCGCCAGCAGCCCTGACAGGGGGCTAAACGAGCAGTACTTC. Translated: CASSPDRGLNEQYF.

This clonotype has at least ten counts. The rearrangement uses TRBV19 and TRBJ1-2; D perhaps matches TRBD1 (5 bases). The CDR3 consists of 15 residues. Trimming took off 6 bases at V and 3 bases at J, with 17 bases between the two ends. Germline CDR1 LNHDA, CDR2 SQIVND (reference sequence). CDR3: CASRDPGLSDYGYTF. CDR3 sequence (DNA): TGTGCCAGTAGAGACCCAGGGCTATCTGACTATGGCTACACCTTC.

This clonotype appeared a few times. J is TRBJ2-7 and V is TRBV6-5; either TRBD1 or TRBD2 may supply D (5 bases each). Germline assignment: CDR1 MNHEY and CDR2 SVGAGI. Trimming removed 2 bases at V and 6 bases at J, with 17 bases between. The CDR3 extends over 15 amino acids. The CDR3 bases are TGTGCCAGCAGTTACCAAGGGGCCTCCGCGGGCGAGCAGTACTTC. Translating it yields CASSYQGASAGEQYF.

This clonotype was found many times. V usage is TRBV6-5 and J usage is TRBJ1-1; a weak D match, TRBD1 (5 bases). This CDR3 region has 16 residues. Germline-derived CDR1 and CDR2 are MNHEY and SVGAGI. Trimming removed 2 bases at V and 1 base at J, with 14 bases between. Written as DNA, the CDR3 is TGTGCCAGCAGTTACACATGGGACCGGTCGAACACTGAAGCTTTCTTT. Amino acid sequence: CASSYTWDRSNTEAFF.

This clonotype was seen at least ten times. The chain has TRBV6-5 and TRBJ2-7; 8 nucleotides align to TRBD2. J gave up 2 bases and V 2 bases, and 2 bases lay outside the gene matches. CDR3 length: 14 amino acids. From germline, CDR1 is MNHEY and CDR2 SVGAGI. CDR3 sequence: CASSYPGLAYEQYF. The CDR3, as DNA: TGTGCCAGCAGTTACCCGGGACTAGCCTACGAGCAGTACTTC.

This clonotype was counted once. The chain's CDR3 is CASSDDQEYTEAFF. In DNA form, the CDR3 reads TGTGCCAGCAGCGACGACCAGGAGTACACTGAAGCTTTCTTT. The chain recombines TRBV12-3 or TRBV12-4 with TRBJ1-1; no clear D gene. This CDR3 is built from 14 residues. The ends were cut back, 6 bases at V and 3 bases at J, with 14 bases in the middle.

This clonotype was recorded at least ten times. This rearrangement joins TRBV5-8 to TRBJ2-5, with D hard to call. The CDR3 consists of 15 residues. Trimming left V 1 base short and J 1 base short, with 11 bases between. Germline-derived CDR1 and CDR2 are SGHTS and YDEGEE. The CDR3 DNA reads TGTGCCAGCAGCTTGTCTCTAGGTATCCAAGAGACCCAGTACTTC. Encoded protein: CASSLSLGIQETQYF.

This clonotype was seen many times. The chain employs TRBV20-1 and TRBJ2-4, with a tentative D call TRBD1 (7 bases). Germline CDR1 DFQATT, CDR2 SNEGSKA (reference sequence). Trimming shortened V by 3 bases and J by 0 bases, and 18 bases separated the two germline ends. This CDR3 is built from 17 residues. CDR3 nucleotides: TGCAGTGCTAGTTCGGCGAGACAGGGACTAGCCAAAAACATTCAGTACTTC. Protein sequence: CSASSARQGLAKNIQYF.

This clonotype was seen ten or more times. The rearrangement links TRBV3-1 to TRBJ2-7, with D possibly matching TRBD2 (5 bases). This CDR3 has 13 residues. In germline, CDR1 is LGHDT, CDR2 YNNKEL (reference sequence). Trimming stripped 1 base from V and 3 bases from J, with 7 bases between. The CDR3 sequence: CASSQATSYEQYF. In DNA, the CDR3 is TGTGCCAGCAGCCAAGCCACTAGCTACGAGCAGTACTTC.

This clonotype was counted ten times or more. The chain combines TRBV7-9 with TRBJ1-2; D is possibly TRBD1 (6 bases). The CDR3 has 12 amino acids. The V end lost 4 bases, the J end lost 8 bases, and 11 bases lay between the germline ends. Per the germline V gene, CDR1 is SEHNR and CDR2 is FQNEAQ (reference sequence). The CDR3 DNA sequence: TGTGCCAGCAGCTCACCCCAGGGGGGCTACACCTTC. This gives the protein CASSSPQGGYTF.

This clonotype was counted ten times or more. The gene calls are TRBV7-9 and TRBJ1-2; D ambiguous. The CDR3 sequence is 13 residues long. Deletions cut 3 bases from V and 2 bases from J, with 7 bases between. Germline values: CDR1 SEHNR, CDR2 FQNEAQ (reference sequence). The CDR3 nucleotides read TGTGCCAGCAGCTTTACAGAGAACTATGGCTACACCTTC. It yields the protein CASSFTENYGYTF. Supplemented by reference TRBV7-9 and TRBJ1-2, the full variable domain reads DTGVSQNPRHKITKRGQNVTFRCDPISEHNRLYWYRQTLGQGPEFLTYFQNEAQLEKSRLLSDRFSAERPKGSFSTLEIQRTEQGDSAMYLCASSFTENYGYTFGSGTRLTVV.

The chain combines TRBV20-1 with TRBJ1-6; 7 bases line up with TRBD1. The V gene end was trimmed by 1 base and the J gene end by 10 bases; junction bases not matched to a gene: 7. Germline assignment: CDR1 DFQATT and CDR2 SNEGSKA (reference sequence). The CDR3 spans 14 residues. In DNA form, the CDR3 reads TGCAGTGCTAGAGTCGACAGGGCGAGATCACCCCTCCACTTT. The encoded protein is CSARVDRARSPLHF.

The CDR3 DNA is TGTGCCAGCAGCTGGACAGGGCCGGGAGAGACCCAGTACTTC. Amino acid sequence: CASSWTGPGETQYF. V usage is TRBV7-6 and J usage is TRBJ2-5; 8 bases align to TRBD1. The CDR3 runs to 14 residues. Unmatched junction bases numbered 5, after V lost 4 bases and J lost 4 bases. The germline V gene encodes CDR1 SGHVS and CDR2 FNYEAQ. Drawing the rest from reference TRBV7-6 and TRBJ2-5, the complete variable domain is GAGVSQSPRYKVTKRGQDVALRCDPISGHVSLYWYRQALGQGPEFLTYFNYEAQQDKSGLPNDRFSAERPEGSISTLTIQRTEQRDSAMYRCASSWTGPGETQYFGPGTRLLVL.

This clonotype has ten or more counts. The rearrangement links TRBV7-9 to TRBJ1-5, with a tentative D call TRBD1 (5 bases). V dropped 3 bases and J dropped 6 bases, with 15 bases sitting between them. Germline assignment: CDR1 SEHNR and CDR2 FQNEAQ (reference sequence). The CDR3 spans 15 residues. CDR3 nucleotides: TGTGCCAGCAGCTTGTCTGGGGGTTCGGGTCAGCCCCAGCATTTT. Translation: CASSLSGGSGQPQHF.

Many counts were recorded for this clonotype. The chain carries TRBV20-1 and TRBJ2-7; D perhaps matches TRBD2 (5 bases). V lost 3 bases and J 2 bases, leaving 14 bases between the germline ends. The V gene's germline CDR1 is DFQATT and CDR2 SNEGSKA (reference sequence). CDR3 length: 14 residues. The CDR3 region has the DNA TGCAGTGCTAGGTCGCTTAGCGATACCTACGAGCAGTACTTC. It encodes CSARSLSDTYEQYF.

This clonotype was counted at least ten times. A much larger clone lies a single base off, so this may be a read error. The chain has TRBV6-1 and TRBJ2-7; 12 nucleotides align to TRBD1. From germline, CDR1 is MNHNS and CDR2 SASEGT. The CDR3 is 14 residues long. CDR3 nucleotide sequence: TGTGCCAGCAGTCGCGGGGACAGGGGGCGAGAGCGGTACTTC. Amino acid sequence: CASSRGDRGRERYF.

This clonotype was counted many times. The chain is built from TRBV4-1 and TRBJ1-1; 8 bases align to TRBD1. Germline values: CDR1 MGHRA, CDR2 YSYEKL. The trim removed 3 bases at V and 7 bases at J, leaving 16 bases unmatched. The CDR3 has 17 amino acids. CDR3 sequence (DNA): TGCGCCAGCAGCCACGTGGGGGCAGGGGGCGGTTTCGGTGAAGCTTTCTTT. It codes for CASSHVGAGGGFGEAFF.